This TCR beta chain was found in a study of CD8 T cells in ankylosing spondylitis. Points from the study as a whole: Researchers reportedly found disease-linked clones significantly enriched in matched ankylosing spondylitis synovial fluid. Both synovial fluid and blood in reactive arthritis had previously been reported to carry some motif variants. Disease-associated clonotypes exhibited CD8+ identity and were relatively infrequent in peripheral blood.

This clonotype was counted between two and nine times. What it binds is unknown. The CDR3 runs 14 residues. Trimming removed 5 bases from V and 8 bases from J; junction bases left unmatched: 12. From germline, CDR1 is SGHDT and CDR2 YYEEEE. For TCR beta, libraries came from quantitative 5'-RACE with molecular barcodes. From the 5' RACE reads, TCRdb called clonotypes with MiXCR, one entry per CDR3 protein. The table has around 300,000 distinct CDR3 sequences, around 21% seen once. The sample comprised blood, either unsorted or a sorted T cell fraction (not recorded which). The V call is TRBV5-6, the J call TRBJ1-2; 7 nucleotides match TRBD1. The TCR originated in a female donor with ankylosing spondylitis or in good health (not recorded which). CDR3: CASSYTDRAGGYTF. The CDR3 DNA follows: TGTGCCAGCAGTTACACTGACAGGGCGGGCGGCTACACCTTC.